This T cell receptor beta chain was captured in a study of blood T cells in healthy people across ages. Findings of the study overall: The long-lived group displayed more naive CD4+ cells, plus higher diversity, than the aged donors did.

On this clonotype: No antigen is known for it.

The CDR3 length is 15 residues. V dropped 3 bases and J dropped 3; count of bases not matched to a gene: 4. CDR1 and CDR2 from the germline V gene are KGHSY and FQNENV. PCR was performed a second time for about 7 to 12 cycles using a sample-barcoded 5' primer and a J-beta primer mix. One entry per CDR3 protein, called by TCRdb with MiXCR from the 5' RACE reads. The table shows some 1 million distinct CDR3 sequences, with around 43% occurring only once. The chain joins TRBV16 to TRBJ2-4; 8 bases fit TRBD2. The origin of this receptor is a woman aged 60-70 years in good health. The sequenced material came from blood. The CDR3 protein is CASSQQGLDKNIQYF. CDR3 in DNA: TGTGCCAGCAGCCAGCAGGGACTAGACAAAAACATTCAGTACTTC.